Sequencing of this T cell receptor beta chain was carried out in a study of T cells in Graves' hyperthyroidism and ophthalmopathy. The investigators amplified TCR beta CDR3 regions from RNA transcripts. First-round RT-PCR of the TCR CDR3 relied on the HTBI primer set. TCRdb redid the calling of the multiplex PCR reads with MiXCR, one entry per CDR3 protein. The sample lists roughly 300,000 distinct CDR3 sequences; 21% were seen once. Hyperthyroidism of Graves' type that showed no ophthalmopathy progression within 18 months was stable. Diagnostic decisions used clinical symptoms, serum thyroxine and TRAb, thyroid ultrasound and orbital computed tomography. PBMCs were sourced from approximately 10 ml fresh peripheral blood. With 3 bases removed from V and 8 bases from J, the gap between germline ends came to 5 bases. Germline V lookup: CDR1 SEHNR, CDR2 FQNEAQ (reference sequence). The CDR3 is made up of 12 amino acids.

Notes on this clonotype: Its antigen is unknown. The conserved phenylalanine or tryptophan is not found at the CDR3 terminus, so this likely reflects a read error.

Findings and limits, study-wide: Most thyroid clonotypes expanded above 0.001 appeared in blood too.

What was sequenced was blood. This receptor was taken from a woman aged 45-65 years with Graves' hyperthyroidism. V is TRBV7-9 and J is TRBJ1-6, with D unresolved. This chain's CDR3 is CASSFSDSPLHS. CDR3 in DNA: TGTGCCAGCAGCTTTTCGGATTCACCCCTCCACTCT.